The 23 T cell receptor beta chains below all came from one sample that was sequenced in a study of post-analysis software for immune sequencing data. General observations from the study: Relative to controls, patients had 4 or 5 TRBV segments at higher frequency, with TRBV5-6, TRBV5-1 and TRBV20-1 among these.

No antigen is known for these receptors. Unique molecular identifiers featured in each of the TCR beta cDNA libraries. TCRdb analysed the PCR reads with MiXCR anew, one entry per CDR3 protein. The top ten hold 12% of the sample, which has a few hundred thousand distinct CDR3 sequences, under 55% seen once. The sequenced material came from blood. These receptors were taken from a girl between 10 and 17 years old with multiple sclerosis.

The chain employs TRBV20-1 and TRBJ2-1, with 8 nucleotides matching TRBD1. Trimming took 3 bases from V and 5 from J; bases not matched to a gene: 12. Germline assignment: CDR1 DFQATT and CDR2 SNEGSKA (reference sequence). The CDR3 is 16 amino acids. The CDR3 DNA follows: TGCAGTGCTAGGGGGATGAGGACAGGGTACAACAATGAGCAGTTCTTC. Its protein is CSARGMRTGYNNEQFF.

The V gene is TRBV29-1, the J gene TRBJ1-1; 7 positions agree with TRBD1. The CDR3 is made up of 17 amino acids. The V gene's germline CDR1 is SQVTM and CDR2 ANQGSEA. Unmatched junction bases numbered 16, after V lost 5 bases and J lost 1 base. The CDR3 DNA reads as TGCAGCGTTCGCTACACCCGGGACAGCCTACAGAACACTGAAGCTTTCTTT. Translation: CSVRYTRDSLQNTEAFF. Full variable domain (missing parts from reference TRBV29-1 and TRBJ1-1): SAVISQKPSRDICQRGTSLTIQCQVDSQVTMMFWYRQQPGQSLTLIATANQGSEATYESGFVIDKFPISRPNLTFSTLTVSNMSPEDSSIYLCSVRYTRDSLQNTEAFFGQGTRLTVV.

This chain uses TRBV20-1 with TRBJ1-5; possibly TRBD1 for D (5 bases). The CDR3 is 15 residues long. Germline V lookup: CDR1 DFQATT, CDR2 SNEGSKA (reference sequence). V was clipped by 2 bases and J by 0 bases, with 11 bases between them. The CDR3 nucleotides read TGCAGTGCTAGACTTCGGGGCTATAGCAATCAGCCCCAGCATTTT. Protein: CSARLRGYSNQPQHF.

The chain recombines TRBV13 with TRBJ2-7; TRBD1 matches at 9 bases. The germline CDR1 and CDR2 sequences are PRHDT and FYEKMQ (reference sequence). J gave up 5 bases and V 5 bases, and 4 bases lay outside the gene matches. CDR3 length: 13 amino acids. CDR3 in amino acids: CASSGDRVHEQYF. CDR3 coding DNA: TGTGCCAGCAGCGGGGACAGGGTCCACGAGCAGTACTTC.

As to this clonotype: The CDR3 does not end in the conserved phenylalanine or tryptophan, so this is likely a read error. This rearrangement joins TRBV6-5 to TRBJ1-2, with D hard to call. Trimming took 5 bases from V and 6 from J, leaving 16 bases between them. CDR1 and CDR2 (germline): MNHEY, SVGAGI. This CDR3 is built from 14 residues. CDR3 region: CASSARGRPDGYTV. CDR3 bases: TGTGCCAGCAGTGCCCGAGGGAGGCCGGATGGCTACACCGTC.

The rearrangement uses TRBV19 and TRBJ2-7; D remains unclear. The V end lost 11 bases, the J end lost 3 bases, and 20 bases lay between the germline ends. CDR1 and CDR2 from the germline V gene are LNHDA and SQIVND (reference sequence). The CDR3 has 14 residues. CDR3 amino acids: CAGVWHFRIYEQYF. The CDR3 DNA sequence: TGTGCCGGCGTTTGGCACTTCAGAATCTACGAGCAGTACTTC. Full variable domain (outside the CDR3, taken from reference TRBV19 and TRBJ2-7): DGGITQSPKYLFRKEGQNVTLSCEQNLNHDAMYWYRQDPGQGLRLIYYSQIVNDFQKGDIAEGYSVSREKKESFPLTVTSAQKNPTAFYLCAGVWHFRIYEQYFGPGTRLTVT.

The gene calls are TRBV7-8 and TRBJ2-2; no clear D. The length of the CDR3 is 11 residues. Trimming took off 6 bases at V and 8 bases at J, with 7 bases between the two ends. Germline assignment: CDR1 SGHVS and CDR2 FQNEAQ. The CDR3 DNA sequence: TGTGCCAGCAGGGCTCGTGGGGAGCTGTTTTTT. Translation gives CASRARGELFF.

The V call is TRBV6-6, the J call TRBJ2-6; D is unclear. Germline V lookup: CDR1 MNHNY, CDR2 SVGAGI (reference sequence). V lost 1 base, J lost 0 bases, and 7 bases lay in between. The CDR3 is 16 residues long. DNA for the CDR3: TGTGCCAGCAGTTACTACGGAAGCTCTGGGGCCAACGTCCTGACTTTC. Protein: CASSYYGSSGANVLTF.

In this sample, this clonotype turned up a few times. CDR3 sequence reads: CSARDASGTRRRNQETQYF. The CDR3 DNA reads as TGCAGTGCTAGAGATGCTAGCGGGACTAGGAGGAGGAACCAAGAGACCCAGTACTTC. The chain couples TRBV20-1 to TRBJ2-5, with 9 bases aligning to TRBD2. Per the germline V gene, CDR1 is DFQATT and CDR2 is SNEGSKA (reference sequence). After removal of 0 bases from V and 0 bases from J, the junction contained 14 bases not matched to a gene. This CDR3 is built from 19 residues.

This clonotype was counted only a few times. This chain joins TRBV20-1 and TRBJ1-5; D is unclear. This CDR3 spans 15 amino acids. CDR1 is DFQATT, CDR2 SNEGSKA, per germline (reference sequence). V was pared by 0 bases and J by 3 bases, with 12 bases between. CDR3 sequence (DNA): TGCAGTGCTAGAGAGGAGAAGAATACCAATCAGCCCCAGCATTTT. Translation: CSAREEKNTNQPQHF.

The rearrangement links TRBV28 to TRBJ2-1; tentatively, D is TRBD2 (6 bases). CDR1 is MDHEN, CDR2 SYDVKM, per germline. V was cut by 8 bases and J by 6 bases, with 17 bases left in between. CDR3 length: 14 residues. CDR3 protein: CASSSLLAGNEQFF. Written as DNA, the CDR3 is TGTGCCAGCTCTTCCCTACTAGCCGGCAATGAGCAGTTCTTC.

In its sample, this clonotype was seen a few times. This sequence joins TRBV29-1 and TRBJ2-1; 10 nucleotides line up with TRBD1. This CDR3 region has 13 residues. Germline loops: CDR1 SQVTM, CDR2 ANQGSEA. The junction had 9 bases not matched to a gene; V was cut back by 7 bases and J by 9 bases. CDR3 loop: CSAPGQGWSEQFF. In nucleotides, the CDR3 is TGCAGCGCGCCGGGACAGGGGTGGAGTGAGCAGTTCTTC.

This chain links TRBV7-3 with TRBJ2-3, with D tentatively TRBD2 (6 bases). The CDR3 is made up of 16 amino acids. Trimming took 5 bases from V and 0 from J, leaving 15 bases between them. CDR1 is SGHTA and CDR2 is FQGTGA in the germline V gene. The CDR3, as DNA: TGTGCCAGCAGCCGATCCGGCCGGGGGAGCACAGATACGCAGTATTTT. Its translation is CASSRSGRGSTDTQYF.

This chain links TRBV6-2 or TRBV6-3 with TRBJ1-5; no clear D gene. V was clipped by 4 bases and J by 0 bases, with 16 bases between them. Germline V gene data show CDR1 as MNHEY and CDR2 as SVGEGT. The length of the CDR3 is 17 residues. The CDR3 DNA follows: TGTGCCAGCAGTTCCAGGCTGGCGTCATATAGCAATCAGCCCCAGCATTTT. This encodes CASSSRLASYSNQPQHF.

This clonotype was detected only a few times. The chain has TRBV4-1 and TRBJ2-3; 7 nucleotides line up with TRBD2. Looked up from germline, CDR1 is MGHRA and CDR2 is YSYEKL. This CDR3 spans 17 amino acids. The V and J ends lost 0 bases and 0 bases, in that order; junction bases with no gene match: 6. The CDR3 is CASSQDESSGSTDTQYF. The CDR3 bases are TGCGCCAGCAGCCAAGATGAGTCTAGCGGTAGCACAGATACGCAGTATTTT.

This clonotype was seen more than once but under ten times. CDR3 nucleotides: TGTGCCAGCCGGGACAGGATGGGCTACAATGAGCAGTTCTTC. Protein sequence: CASRDRMGYNEQFF. The chain has TRBV12-3 or TRBV12-4 and TRBJ2-1; TRBD1 aligns across 8 bases. The CDR3 is 14 residues long. Unmatched junction bases numbered 6, after V lost 8 bases and J lost 3 bases.

This clonotype was observed a few times. This chain connects TRBV25-1 to TRBJ2-5; TRBD2 matches at 7 bases. V shed 4 bases, J shed 2 bases, and the junction held 7 bases outside the gene matches. CDR3 size: 15 residues. Germline CDR1 is MGHDK and CDR2 is SYGVNS. For the CDR3, the DNA is TGTGCCAGCAGTGCAAGCGCGGGGGAACAAGAGACCCAGTACTTC. It translates to CASSASAGEQETQYF. Full variable domain (missing parts from reference TRBV25-1 and TRBJ2-5): EADIYQTPRYLVIGTGKKITLECSQTMGHDKMYWYQQDPGMELHLIHYSYGVNSTEKGDLSSESTVSRIRTEHFPLTLESARPSHTSQYLCASSASAGEQETQYFGPGTRLLVL.

The rearrangement joins TRBV9 to TRBJ1-1; perhaps TRBD1 as D (5 bases). The CDR3 spans 17 residues. V lost 5 bases and J lost 1, with 21 bases in between. Germline V CDR1 and CDR2: SGDLS, YYNGEE. CDR3 in DNA: TGTGCCAGCAGAAAATTGATGGAGGGACGGAAGAACACTGAAGCTTTCTTT. As protein: CASRKLMEGRKNTEAFF.

This rearrangement joins TRBV24-1 to TRBJ2-2; TRBD1 might be the D (5 bases). Germline CDR1 reads KGHDR; CDR2 reads SFDVKD. The CDR3 is 16 amino acids. V dropped 3 bases and J dropped 2 bases, with 12 bases sitting between them. The CDR3 coding sequence is TGTGCCACCAGTGATCATAGGACACCCAACACCGGGGAGCTGTTTTTT. Translated, it gives CATSDHRTPNTGELFF.

The chain has TRBV15 and TRBJ2-2, with TRBD2 as a possible D gene (5 bases). CDR1 LNHNV and CDR2 YYDKDF come from the germline V gene (reference sequence). The CDR3 consists of 16 residues. Trimming took 0 bases from V and 6 from J, leaving 14 bases between them. The CDR3 protein is CATSRDLVMRAGELFF. Written as DNA, the CDR3 is TGTGCCACCAGCAGAGATTTAGTAATGAGGGCCGGGGAGCTGTTTTTT.

The V call is TRBV5-1, the J call TRBJ2-1; 9 bases line up with TRBD2. This CDR3 has 15 residues. CDR1 is SGHRS, CDR2 YFSETQ, per germline. V shed 0 bases and J 12 bases; nucleotides not matched to a gene: 10. The CDR3 sequence: CASSLGDQREAPQFF. CDR3 sequence (DNA): TGCGCCAGCAGCTTGGGGGATCAGCGGGAGGCTCCGCAGTTCTTC.

The rearrangement uses TRBV6-6 and TRBJ2-1; possibly TRBD2 for D (7 bases). CDR3 length: 13 amino acids. V dropped 6 bases and J dropped 4 bases, with 10 bases sitting between them. Germline CDR1 reads MNHNY; CDR2 reads SVGAGI (reference sequence). CDR3 loop: CASRGGTYNEQFF. The DNA for the CDR3 is TGTGCCAGCAGGGGGGGGACATACAATGAGCAGTTCTTC.

This clonotype appeared once. The V call is TRBV28, the J call TRBJ2-7, with 10 bases identical to TRBD1. The DNA end is a closer match to TRBJ2-5, so the J assignment may be wrong. The CDR3 has 15 amino acids. The germline V gene encodes CDR1 MDHEN and CDR2 SYDVKM. CDR3 nucleotide sequence: TGTGCCAGCACCTCCGGGGACAGGGGTTTGGAGACCCAGTACTTC. Its protein is CASTSGDRGLETQYF.